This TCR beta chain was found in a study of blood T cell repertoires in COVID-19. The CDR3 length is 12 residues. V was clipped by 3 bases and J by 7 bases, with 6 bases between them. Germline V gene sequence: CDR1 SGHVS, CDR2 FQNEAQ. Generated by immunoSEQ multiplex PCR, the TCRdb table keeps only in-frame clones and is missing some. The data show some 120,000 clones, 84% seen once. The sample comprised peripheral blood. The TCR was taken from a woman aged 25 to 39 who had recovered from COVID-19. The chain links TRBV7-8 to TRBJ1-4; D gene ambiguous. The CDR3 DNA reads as TGTGCCAGCAGCTTCTCGGGTGAAAAACTGTTTTTT. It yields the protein CASSFSGEKLFF.